Listed below are T cell receptor beta chains from one sample, sequenced in a study of a mutant IDH1 vaccine in newly diagnosed glioma. The table came from immunoSEQ multiplex PCR; TCRdb's copy has only in-frame clones and leaves some out. The sample holds approximately 35,000 clones, about three fifths seen once. No antigens are known for them. The sample was PBMCs, taken from a glioma patient whose treatment included an IDH1 peptide vaccine. These receptors were collected from a woman aged 18-29 years with glioma. The CDR3 runs from the conserved cysteine through the conserved F or W. D genes are given only for firm matches. The size of a clone is reported for some rows only, either as once, few or many, or as a class for expanded clones.

abundance	v_gene	d_gene	j_gene	CDR3nt	CDR3aa
few	TRBV5-6	TRBD1	TRBJ2-5	TGTGCCAGCAGCGCCGACAGGGGGCCACTAGAGACCCAGTACTTC	CASSADRGPLETQYF
.	TRBV28	TRBD1	TRBJ1-1	TGTGCCAGCAGTTTAGCACCCTACAGGGGGCCAGAAACTGAAGCTTTCTTT	CASSLAPYRGPETEAFF
.	TRBV4-2	.	TRBJ2-3	TGTGCCAGCAGCCAAGAAGCGTCGGCGTCAGATACGCAGTATTTT	CASSQEASASDTQYF
.	TRBV10-3	.	TRBJ2-7	TGTGCCATCAGTGAGTCGAAAGGATACGAGCAGTACTTC	CAISESKGYEQYF
.	TRBV6-5	.	TRBJ2-1	TGTGCCAGCGGCCCGATTTACAATGAGCAGTTCTTC	CASGPIYNEQFF
.	TRBV30	TRBD1	TRBJ1-3	TGTGCCTGGAACGGACAGGAGAGCTCTGGAAACACCATATATTTC	CAWNGQESSGNTIYF
.	TRBV5-6	TRBD2	TRBJ2-3	TGTGCCAGCAGCTTAACTAGCGGGGGCACAGATACGCAGTATTTT	CASSLTSGGTDTQYF
.	TRBV7-9	.	TRBJ2-7	TGTGCCAGCAGCTGGGGCACGCGCGAGCAGTACTTC	CASSWGTREQYF
.	TRBV5-6	.	TRBJ1-4	TGTGCCAGCAGCTTCGAGTATAACGGACAAAATGAAAAACTGTTTTTT	CASSFEYNGQNEKLFF
few	TRBV29-1	TRBD2	TRBJ2-1	TGCAGCGCTCTACTAGCGGTGAGCTCCTACAATGAGCAGTTCTTC	CSALLAVSSYNEQFF
.	TRBV7-2	.	TRBJ1-5	TGTGCCAGCAGCTTCGGGGGGCAGGTCAATCAGCCCCAGCATTTT	CASSFGGQVNQPQHF
.	TRBV7-9	.	TRBJ1-2	TGTGCCAGCAGCTTTAACGTTATCTATGGCTACACCTTC	CASSFNVIYGYTF
few	TRBV5-6	.	TRBJ2-7	TGTGCCAGCAGCTTGGGCCTGGGGGCAAGCGAGCAGTACTTC	CASSLGLGASEQYF
.	TRBV19	TRBD1	TRBJ1-1	TGTGCCAGTAGAACACAGGGGGCGGCTGAAGCTTTCTTT	CASRTQGAAEAFF
.	TRBV28	.	TRBJ2-5	TGTGCCAGCAGTCCCCCGGGGGAGACCCAGTACTTC	CASSPPGETQYF
.	TRBV5-5	.	TRBJ2-3	TGTGCCAGCAGCTCGGGTCAGGGGTTTAGCACAGATACGCAGTATTTT	CASSSGQGFSTDTQYF
.	TRBV11-3	.	TRBJ1-3	TGTGCCAGCAAGACGGTCTCTGGAAACACCATATATTTT	CASKTVSGNTIYF
.	TRBV6-1	.	TRBJ2-7	TGTGCCAGCAGTAGGGCCTACGAGCAGTACTTC	CASSRAYEQYF
.	TRBV4-1	.	TRBJ2-3	TGCGCCAGCAGCCAAGTTGAGGAGGGCCATTGGGATACGCAGTATTTT	CASSQVEEGHWDTQYF
.	TRBV7-2	.	TRBJ1-3	TGTGCCAGCAGCTTATTATCTGGGGTTGGAAACACCATATATTTT	CASSLLSGVGNTIYF
.	TRBV18	.	TRBJ2-7	TGTGCCAGCTCACCAGGGGACGGAGCGTCCTACGAGCAGTACTTC	CASSPGDGASYEQYF
medium-sized	TRBV6-5	TRBD1	TRBJ1-2	TGTGCCAGCAGTTACTCAGTCCAGGGGGGCGGCTACACCTTC	CASSYSVQGGGYTF
.	TRBV19	TRBD2	TRBJ2-1	TGTGCCAGTAGTGTCGCTAGCGGGTCCTACAATGAGCAGTTCTTC	CASSVASGSYNEQFF
.	TRBV27	.	TRBJ1-5	TGTGCCAGCAGTTTAAAAGGTGAACAGCCCCAGCATTTT	CASSLKGEQPQHF
few	TRBV19	.	TRBJ2-7	TGTGCCAGTAGTATAGGATCAGGAGACGAGCAGTACTTC	CASSIGSGDEQYF
.	TRBV18	.	TRBJ2-3	TGTGCCAGCTCACCAATGACAGATACGCAGTATTTT	CASSPMTDTQYF
.	TRBV19	.	TRBJ2-6	TGTGCCAGTATGTTTGAAGGGGTCGGGGCCAACGTCCTGACTTTC	CASMFEGVGANVLTF
.	TRBV7-6	.	TRBJ2-3	TGTGCCAGCACTGAGGCTGCGGGCCGGGGCACAGATACGCAGTATTTT	CASTEAAGRGTDTQYF
.	TRBV19	TRBD2	TRBJ2-3	TGTGCCAGTACCATAAGAGGACTAGCGGAGATCACAGATACGCAGTATTTT	CASTIRGLAEITDTQYF
.	TRBV5-6	.	TRBJ2-7	TGTGCCAGCAGCTCTGACCGCGTGCCCCTCTACGAGCAGTACTTC	CASSSDRVPLYEQYF
.	TRBV10-3	.	TRBJ2-3	TGTGCCATCAGTGTATGGGAGGAAGATACGCAGTATTTT	CAISVWEEDTQYF
.	TRBV13	.	TRBJ1-3	TGTGCCAGCAGCTTGTCGGGGGGAAACACCATATATTTT	CASSLSGGNTIYF
few	TRBV15	.	TRBJ2-1	TGTGCCACCAGGACCAGGGGAGGGGAGAAGAACGACAATGAGCAGTTCTTC	CATRTRGGEKNDNEQFF
.	TRBV27	.	TRBJ1-5	TGTGCCAGCAGTTTACGGTACAGGCCCAATCAGCCCCAGCATTTT	CASSLRYRPNQPQHF
.	TRBV2	TRBD1	TRBJ1-2	TGTGCCAGCAGTGATGACAGGGGGGCCTATGGCTACACCTTC	CASSDDRGAYGYTF
.	TRBV27	.	TRBJ2-5	TGTGCCAGCAGTCCATTCCGGGGGGCCCCCCCCCAAGAGACCCAGTACTTC	CASSPFRGAPPQETQYF
.	TRBV10-3	.	TRBJ1-4	TGTGCCATCAGTGCCTTAGAAACTAATGAAAAACTGTTTTTT	CAISALETNEKLFF
.	TRBV7-9	.	TRBJ2-3	TGTGCCAGCAGCGGAAGGCTGGTCACAGATACGCAGTATTTT	CASSGRLVTDTQYF
.	TRBV5-6	TRBD1	TRBJ2-2	TGTGCCAGCAGCTCCGGGACAGGGGTTCCCGGGGAGCTGTTTTTT	CASSSGTGVPGELFF
.	TRBV6-5	.	TRBJ1-1	TGTGCCAGCAGTTACTCAGGAGGGAACACTGAAGCTTTCTTT	CASSYSGGNTEAFF
.	TRBV7-2	TRBD1	TRBJ2-2	TGTGGGACAGGGGTGAGCACCGGGGAGCTGTTTTTT	CGTGVSTGELFF
few	TRBV7-2	.	TRBJ2-1	TGTGCCAGCAGCTGGGGGGGGGCCTCCTACAATGAGCAGTTCTTC	CASSWGGASYNEQFF
.	TRBV4-1	.	TRBJ1-2	TGCGCCAGCAGCCAAGACAGGGTCGGGAACTATGGCTACACCTTC	CASSQDRVGNYGYTF
few	TRBV6-1	.	TRBJ1-6	TGTGCCAGCAGTTTGGATTCACCCCTCCACTTT	CASSLDSPLHF
.	TRBV30	TRBD1	TRBJ1-1	TGTGCCTGGATCTTCAGGGGGGGCTGGACTGAAGCTTTCTTT	CAWIFRGGWTEAFF
.	TRBV11-3	TRBD1	TRBJ2-1	TGTGCCAGCAGCTTAGAAGGCGGGCAGGGGGCTTTTCAGTTCTTC	CASSLEGGQGAFQFF
.	TRBV6-5	.	TRBJ2-3	TGTGCCAGCCGGGCCAGGGGTTTGGATACGCAGTATTTT	CASRARGLDTQYF
.	TRBV5-6	.	TRBJ2-2	TGTGCCAGCAGCTTGAGGGGGACGGGTAACACCGGGGAGCTGTTTTTT	CASSLRGTGNTGELFF